This T cell receptor beta chain stems from a study of T cells in Graves' hyperthyroidism and ophthalmopathy (dated by TCRdb to about 2019). Background for the entire study: Peripheral blood samples were taken at the time of initial diagnosis, prior to any treatment. After sampling, hyperthyroidism patients received methimazole starting at 30 mg daily, and ophthalmopathy patients received high-dose intravenous methylprednisolone. The study also compared thyroid tissue and blood T-cell repertoires from 6 or 7 Graves' hyperthyroidism patients. Whether ophthalmopathy could be predicted prospectively was tested in an independent validation cohort made up of 18 hyperthyroidism patients plus 17 patients who later progressed to ophthalmopathy. TCR Vbeta CDR3 sequencing of 135 peripheral blood samples (over 40 ophthalmopathy, 75 hyperthyroidism and roughly 17 progressor patients) is reported in the paper. The approximately 100 discovery patients were randomly divided into training and test sets at a 7:3 ratio. To identify distinguishing TCR V-J signatures, a discovery cohort of 90 to 100 patients was used, comprising 43 with Graves' ophthalmopathy and roughly 60 with stable Graves' hyperthyroidism.

Amplification of TCR beta CDR3 regions was carried out from RNA transcripts. For the first round of RT-PCR on the TCR CDR3, the HTBI primer set was used together with the Qiagen OneStep RT-PCR kit. Libraries were constructed in a second round of multiplex PCR, after which size selection and purification were performed. Paired-end sequencing of the libraries was performed with 100 bp reads on an Illumina HiSeq2000. On the study's bioinformatics: Raw data were processed with SOAPnuke, discarding reads with adapters, uncalled bases, mean Phred below 15, or no exact constant-primer or identifier match. COPE v1.2.5 was used to merge the high-quality paired reads, and each unique nucleotide sequence was defined as a clonotype. MiTCR v1.1 was used to align clonotypes to the IMGT TRBV, TRBD and TRBJ reference segments. Only V-J combinations with frequency above 0.0001, covering about 99% of repertoires, were analysed. The TCS score was defined as F50 (clonal expansion) divided by E x V (chaos), with BLOSUM62-based TCRdist calculated between CDR3 peptides within each V-J. Welch's t-statistics and random forest reduced fewer than 600 V-J features to 13, which were used in a naive Bayes classifier (R e1071). The public reads were quality trimmed at Q25 with fastp and then assembled into clones with MiXCR by TCRdb, keeping productive beta chains. Rows merge per CDR3 protein into single entries with the most common DNA and genes. The V and J calls were determined by TCRdb, not by the authors. This sample has fewer than 650,000 distinct CDR3 sequences in its table, and around 13% of those were observed once. In total, the top ten clones hold approximately 13% of the sample.

This clonotype was detected only a few times. Its recognized antigen is unknown. No much larger clone exists at a distance of one base, and base qualities are not known. Overall results and qualifications from the work: Sample size was not statistically predetermined, and blinding of investigators to group allocation was not performed. A model built on a 13 V-J signature distinguished ophthalmopathy from stable hyperthyroidism, reaching around 90% sensitivity and about 81% specificity in cross-validation and 80%/75% in testing. In validation, the model predicted progression to ophthalmopathy with over 60% sensitivity and 72.22% specificity, a median of around six months before onset. Blood samples also contained most of the expanded thyroid clonotypes (frequency above 0.001), which suggests that blood repertoires may reflect thyroid immune responses.

Stable Graves' hyperthyroidism was defined as no progression to ophthalmopathy during 18 months of follow-up. Hyperthyroidism patients were aged 18 to 65 years and newly diagnosed, with disease duration of less than 2 months. The study excluded patients with uncontrolled infections, other autoimmune diseases, pregnancy or lactation. Diagnoses were established on the basis of clinical symptoms, serum thyroxine and TRAb, thyroid ultrasound, and orbital computed tomography. Ficoll-Paque density gradient centrifugation was used to isolate PBMCs from approximately 11 ml of fresh peripheral blood. Total RNA was extracted using Trizol reagent, and RNA quality was assessed on an Agilent 2100 Bioanalyzer. V is cut by 4 bases and J by 1 base, and the space between the germline ends is 14 bases. In the germline V gene (reference sequence), CDR1 corresponds to LGHDT and CDR2 to YNNKEL. The CDR3 holds 16 amino acids from the cysteine to the phenylalanine. The read is trimmed to its CDR3 DNA, 48 bases read in frame from base 1.

The V and J segments used are TRBV3-1 and TRBJ1-3; the D region possibly corresponds to TRBD1 (6 bases align). Sequencing was done on a sample of blood. This receptor was taken from a middle-aged woman with Graves' hyperthyroidism. The CDR3 region has the sequence CASSRTDEASGNTIYF. In nucleotides, the sequence is TGTGCCAGCAGCCGGACAGACGAGGCGTCTGGAAACACCATATATTTT.